This T cell receptor (beta chain) was captured in a study of CD8+CD57+ T cells in acquired aplastic anemia. Study findings and constraints: Patients and controls were not found to differ significantly in CD8+ Simpson's diversity.

Genomic DNA, the template, was used for profiling of the TCR beta VDJ and CDR3. TCRdb reanalysed the reads using MiXCR and keeps one entry per CDR3 protein. The sample lists about 180,000 distinct CDR3 sequences; nearly 65% were seen once. Patients picked for sequencing had shown CD8+CD57+ cell expansion detected by flow cytometry. Blood samples were obtained from patients who had received no prior therapy. This clonotype has at least ten counts. Its target is unknown. The material sequenced was sorted CD4+, CD8+, or CD8+CD57+ T cells (not recorded which) from PBMCs. The sequence came from a human donor with aplastic anemia.

CDR3 loop: CASSIGQEGNQPQHF. Written as DNA, the CDR3 is TGTGCCAGTAGTATAGGACAGGAGGGTAATCAGCCCCAGCATTTT. The V call is TRBV19, the J call TRBJ1-5; maybe TRBD1 (6 bases). The CDR3 has 15 residues. V dropped 1 base and J dropped 4 bases, with 11 bases sitting between them. Germline V CDR1 and CDR2: LNHDA, SQIVND (reference sequence).